Following are 28 T cell receptor beta chains from one sample sequenced in a study of cytomegalovirus exposure and HLA in healthy donors. The PCR used 60 Vbeta and 13 Jbeta primers. Here immunoSEQ multiplex PCR was the method, and the copy in TCRdb shows in-frame clones only, minus some. The sample has approximately 93,000 clones, 79% seen once; the top ten hold approximately 3.3%. The material sequenced was PBMCs. The origin of the receptors is a male donor in good health and CMV-seropositive.

The rearrangement links TRBV9 to TRBJ2-7; perhaps TRBD1 as D (5 bases). Germline loops: CDR1 SGDLS, CDR2 YYNGEE. Trimming took 1 base from V and 4 from J, leaving 12 bases between them. The CDR3 is 14 amino acids. CDR3 amino acids: CASSVFWGRYEQYF. The CDR3 DNA sequence: TGTGCCAGCAGCGTATTTTGGGGCAGGTACGAGCAGTACTTC.

The V gene is TRBV15, the J gene TRBJ1-1, with TRBD1 identical over 9 bases. The CDR3 contains 15 residues. Trimming at V came to 2 bases and at J to 8 bases, leaving 9 bases not matched to a gene. CDR1 and CDR2 from the germline V gene are LNHNV and YYDKDF (reference sequence). The CDR3 is CATSRTRTGEREAFF. CDR3 sequence (DNA): TGTGCCACCAGCAGAACGAGGACAGGGGAGCGCGAAGCTTTCTTT.

The chain carries TRBV4-3 and TRBJ2-7; tentatively, D is TRBD2 (5 bases). CDR3 size: 16 residues. Germline V gene data show CDR1 as LGHNA and CDR2 as YSLEER. The V end lost 3 bases, the J end lost 2 bases, and 17 bases lay between the germline ends. The CDR3 sequence: CASSQSIRTPTYEQYF. The CDR3, as DNA: TGCGCCAGCAGCCAGTCCATCAGGACTCCTACCTACGAGCAGTACTTC.

This sequence joins TRBV13 and TRBJ2-5; D is uncertain. There are 11 residues in the CDR3. Trimming left V 5 bases short and J 5 bases short, with 6 bases between. Germline V lookup: CDR1 PRHDT, CDR2 FYEKMQ (reference sequence). CDR3 sequence reads: CASSPAETQYF. The CDR3 nucleotides are TGTGCCAGCAGCCCCGCGGAGACCCAGTACTTC.

The chain carries TRBV30 and TRBJ1-2; 7 bases are shared with TRBD1. Germline V lookup: CDR1 GTSNPN, CDR2 SVGIG (reference sequence). The CDR3 has 13 amino acids. With 4 bases clipped from V and 5 bases from J, the junction kept 7 bases outside the gene matches. CDR3 protein: CAWTSGQRYGYTF. DNA of the CDR3: TGTGCCTGGACCTCGGGACAGCGGTATGGCTACACCTTC.

The V and J genes are TRBV4-1 and TRBJ1-1; maybe TRBD1 (6 bases). Looked up from germline, CDR1 is MGHRA and CDR2 is YSYEKL. This CDR3 is 14 amino acids long. V was shortened by 1 base and J by 0 bases, with 6 bases between the two germline ends. The CDR3 DNA reads TGCGCCAGCAGCCAAGGGACAGTGAACACTGAAGCTTTCTTT. As protein: CASSQGTVNTEAFF.

The gene calls are TRBV19 and TRBJ2-1; 7 nucleotides align to TRBD1. The CDR3 covers 14 residues. The ends lost 6 bases at V and 4 bases at J; junction bases unmatched: 6. Germline CDR1 LNHDA, CDR2 SQIVND (reference sequence). The CDR3 reads CASSLGQRYNEQFF. The CDR3 bases are TGTGCCAGTAGCCTGGGACAGCGGTACAATGAGCAGTTCTTC.

The rearrangement joins TRBV19 to TRBJ1-2; 9 nucleotides line up with TRBD1. Germline V CDR1 and CDR2: LNHDA, SQIVND (reference sequence). V lost 6 bases to trimming and J lost 4 bases; unmatched junction nucleotides: 6. The CDR3 has 14 amino acids. DNA for the CDR3: TGTGCCAGTAGCGAAACAGGGGGCGGCTATGGCTACACCTTC. Translating gives CASSETGGGYGYTF.

The chain is built from TRBV11-3 and TRBJ1-1; TRBD1 aligns across 8 bases. V gave up 4 bases and J gave up 5 bases; unmatched junction bases: 6. This CDR3 comprises 14 residues. Germline values: CDR1 SGHNT, CDR2 YENEEA. CDR3 DNA sequence: TGTGCCAGCAGCTCCAGACAGGGGCGAACTGAAGCTTTCTTT. This translates into CASSSRQGRTEAFF.

The chain combines TRBV6-5 with TRBJ1-5, with 9 nucleotides matching TRBD1. Germline V CDR1 and CDR2: MNHEY, SVGAGI. V lost 6 bases, J lost 4 bases, and 7 bases stayed unmatched. CDR3 size: 15 residues. CDR3 nucleotide sequence: TGTGCCAGCAGAACAACCGGGACAGGGAATCAGCCCCAGCATTTT. This translates into CASRTTGTGNQPQHF.

Only a few counts were recorded for this clone. The chain is built from TRBV6-5 and TRBJ1-5; 8 bases match TRBD1. V was clipped by 4 bases and J by 4 bases; unmatched bases: 6. This CDR3 is built from 15 residues. Germline values: CDR1 MNHEY, CDR2 SVGAGI. The CDR3 DNA sequence: TGTGCCAGCAGTTCCGGAGGACAGGGTAATCAGCCCCAGCATTTT. It specifies CASSSGGQGNQPQHF.

This chain links TRBV6-4 with TRBJ2-2; 8 positions match TRBD1. Looked up from germline, CDR1 is MRHNA and CDR2 is SNTAGT. The CDR3 extends over 15 amino acids. V shed 4 bases and J 1 base; nucleotides not matched to a gene: 2. The CDR3 protein is CASSAGTGNTGELFF. CDR3 bases: TGTGCCAGCAGTGCCGGGACAGGGAACACCGGGGAGCTGTTTTTT.

This chain joins TRBV30 and TRBJ1-4; D may be TRBD1 (5 bases). Germline CDR1 GTSNPN, CDR2 SVGIG (reference sequence). This CDR3 is built from 16 residues. The germline V and J ends were trimmed by 1 base and 10 bases, with 22 bases remaining between them. The CDR3 loop reads CAWSGDRLTMMGKLFF. The CDR3 nucleotides read TGTGCCTGGAGTGGCGACAGACTTACGATGATGGGAAAACTGTTTTTT.

The V and J genes are TRBV11-2 and TRBJ1-4, with 8 bases matching TRBD1. The CDR3 is 15 amino acids. Germline CDR1 reads SGHAT; CDR2 reads FQNNGV. The V and J ends lost 3 bases and 7 bases, in that order; junction bases with no gene match: 7. CDR3 in DNA: TGTGCCAGCAGCTTTTCAGGGGGCGCCGTTGAAAAACTGTTTTTT. Amino acid sequence: CASSFSGGAVEKLFF. The variable domain in full, completed from reference TRBV11-2 and TRBJ1-4, reads EAGVAQSPRYKIIEKRQSVAFWCNPISGHATLYWYQQILGQGPKLLIQFQNNGVVDDSQLPKDRFSAERLKGVDSTLKIQPAKLEDSAVYLCASSFSGGAVEKLFFGSGTQLSVL.

The chain uses TRBV19 and TRBJ1-1; no definite D call. Germline V gene lookup returns CDR1 LNHDA and CDR2 SQIVND (reference sequence). Trimming removed 5 bases at V and 1 base at J, with 14 bases between. The CDR3 length is 15 residues. The DNA of the CDR3 is TGTGCCAGTAGTCCGCGGGAGGGTCAGAACACTGAAGCTTTCTTT. This gives the protein CASSPREGQNTEAFF.

This clone was counted only a few times. The chain links TRBV6-5 to TRBJ2-3, with TRBD1 matching 9 bases. The ends lost 4 bases at V and 2 bases at J; junction bases unmatched: 4. Germline V lookup: CDR1 MNHEY, CDR2 SVGAGI. CDR3 length equals 15 residues. CDR3 in amino acids: CASSSGQGLTDTQYF. CDR3 bases: TGTGCCAGCAGTTCGGGACAGGGACTCACAGATACGCAGTATTTT.

The V gene is TRBV6-5, the J gene TRBJ1-1, with TRBD1 identical over 9 bases. The CDR3 contains 16 residues. Germline V lookup: CDR1 MNHEY, CDR2 SVGAGI. Germline trimming cut 4 bases from V and 1 base from J; bases unmatched to any gene: 7. This chain's CDR3 is CASSSQGALTNTEAFF. CDR3 DNA sequence: TGTGCCAGCAGTTCACAGGGGGCCTTAACGAACACTGAAGCTTTCTTT.

This rearrangement joins TRBV27 to TRBJ2-5; 10 nucleotides match TRBD2. CDR3 size: 15 residues. The ends lost 5 bases at V and 5 bases at J; junction bases unmatched: 8. Looked up from germline, CDR1 is MNHEY and CDR2 is SMNVEV (reference sequence). The CDR3 protein is CASSPRPLAGETQYF. CDR3 coding DNA: TGTGCCAGCAGTCCCCGCCCACTAGCGGGGGAGACCCAGTACTTC.

The chain links TRBV5-1 to TRBJ2-3; D is possibly TRBD2 (6 bases). This CDR3 comprises 14 residues. V lost 1 base and J lost 4, with 10 bases in between. Germline V lookup: CDR1 SGHRS, CDR2 YFSETQ. The CDR3 region is CASSLTPGADTQYF. CDR3 in DNA: TGCGCCAGCAGCTTGACCCCGGGGGCAGATACGCAGTATTTT.

This chain connects TRBV27 to TRBJ1-1; D unclear. The CDR3 extends over 14 amino acids. CDR1 is MNHEY and CDR2 is SMNVEV in the germline V gene (reference sequence). Deletions cut 2 bases from V and 2 bases from J, with 9 bases between. The CDR3 sequence: CASSLNQINTEAFF. DNA of the CDR3: TGTGCCAGCAGTTTAAACCAGATTAACACTGAAGCTTTCTTT.

This clone was counted once. This chain joins TRBV25-1 and TRBJ1-2; TRBD1 is a possible D gene (5 bases). The germline gives CDR1 MGHDK, CDR2 SYGVNS. Trimming left V 3 bases short and J 5 bases short, with 16 bases between. The CDR3 is 15 amino acids. This CDR3 is CASSELRDSGYGYTF. The CDR3 DNA sequence: TGTGCCAGCAGTGAGCTTCGGGACTCGGGGTATGGCTACACCTTC.

The rearrangement uses TRBV2 and TRBJ1-2, with a possible D match to TRBD1 (6 bases). V was trimmed by 8 bases and J by 7 bases, leaving 20 bases between them. The CDR3 is made up of 14 amino acids. Germline loops: CDR1 SNHLY, CDR2 FYNNEI. In nucleotides, the CDR3 is TGTGCCAGCTCCTCACAGGGATCCGACGGTGGCTACACCTTC. Translating it yields CASSSQGSDGGYTF.

The V gene is TRBV30, the J gene TRBJ2-1, with 14 nucleotides matching TRBD2. Germline V gives CDR1 GTSNPN, CDR2 SVGIG (reference sequence). V trimming: 2 bases; J trimming: 8 bases; junction bases outside the gene matches: 5. CDR3 length: 15 amino acids. This CDR3 reads CAWSQSGLAGDEQFF. The DNA for the CDR3 is TGTGCCTGGAGTCAGTCGGGACTAGCGGGGGATGAGCAGTTCTTC.

The chain carries TRBV5-1 and TRBJ2-5, with D possibly being TRBD1 (8 bases). Germline CDR1 is SGHRS and CDR2 is YFSETQ. The CDR3 sequence is 16 residues long. V gave up 5 bases and J gave up 2 bases, with 19 bases separating them. The CDR3 DNA follows: TGCGCCAGCAGTCAGCGGGGTAGGACAGGGCAAGAGACCCAGTACTTC. It translates to CASSQRGRTGQETQYF. Full variable domain (remainder filled in from reference TRBV5-1 and TRBJ2-5): KAGVTQTPRYLIKTRGQQVTLSCSPISGHRSVSWYQQTPGQGLQFLFEYFSETQRNKGNFPGRFSGRQFSNSRSEMNVSTLELGDSALYLCASSQRGRTGQETQYFGPGTRLLVL.

The chain uses TRBV4-1 and TRBJ2-5, with a possible D match to TRBD1 (6 bases). The CDR3 totals 15 residues. CDR1 is MGHRA, CDR2 YSYEKL, per germline. V gave up 4 bases and J gave up 1 base, with 13 bases separating them. The CDR3 loop is CASSLGQSRQETQYF. The CDR3 nucleotides are TGCGCCAGCAGCCTTGGACAGTCACGCCAAGAGACCCAGTACTTC.

This clone was picked up a small number of times. The chain joins TRBV4-1 to TRBJ2-7, with TRBD1 matching over 9 bases. Losses at the gene ends were 5 bases for V and 1 base for J; bases not matched to a gene: 3. This CDR3 spans 14 amino acids. Germline CDR1 reads MGHRA; CDR2 reads YSYEKL. The DNA for the CDR3 is TGCGCCAGCAGCAGACAGGGGGGGTCCTACGAGCAGTACTTC. Its protein is CASSRQGGSYEQYF.

The chain has TRBV5-1 and TRBJ2-3; no firm D call. The CDR3 contains 12 residues. The germline V gene has CDR1 SGHRS and CDR2 YFSETQ. Trimming pared 4 bases from V and 1 base from J, leaving 4 bases between. The CDR3 is CASSTGTDTQYF. The CDR3 nucleotides are TGCGCCAGCAGCACGGGCACAGATACGCAGTATTTT. The variable domain in full, with the rest retrieved from reference TRBV5-1 and TRBJ2-3, is KAGVTQTPRYLIKTRGQQVTLSCSPISGHRSVSWYQQTPGQGLQFLFEYFSETQRNKGNFPGRFSGRQFSNSRSEMNVSTLELGDSALYLCASSTGTDTQYFGPGTRLTVL.

This sequence joins TRBV6-5 and TRBJ2-2, with D unresolved. From germline, CDR1 is MNHEY and CDR2 SVGAGI. The CDR3 has 11 amino acids. The germline V and J ends were trimmed by 7 bases and 4 bases, with 4 bases remaining between them. The CDR3 loop reads CASKLTGELFF. The CDR3 DNA sequence: TGTGCCAGCAAGCTCACCGGGGAGCTGTTTTTT.